This entry lists 30 T cell receptor beta chains sequenced from one sample in a study of post-analysis software for immune sequencing data. Study-wide findings and caveats: Included in a set of four or five TRBV segments more frequent in patients than controls were TRBV5-6, TRBV5-1 and TRBV20-1.

These receptors have no known antigen. Carried by the TCR beta cDNA libraries were unique molecular identifiers. MiXCR, applied by TCRdb to the PCR reads, yields one record per CDR3 protein. The table records hundreds of thousands of distinct CDR3 sequences, around 27% of them present only once. The specimen was blood. These receptors all stem from a girl between 10 and 17 years old with multiple sclerosis.

This sequence joins TRBV7-2 and TRBJ2-4, with 7 nucleotides matching TRBD1. This CDR3 comprises 14 residues. Germline assignment: CDR1 SGHTA and CDR2 FQGNSA. Trimming removed 8 bases from V and 8 bases from J; junction bases left unmatched: 12. The CDR3 sequence is CASCPRRQGDIQYF. Written as DNA, the CDR3 is TGTGCCAGCTGCCCCCGGCGCCAGGGGGACATTCAGTACTTC. The whole variable domain, remainder taken from reference TRBV7-2 and TRBJ2-4, is GAGVSQSPSNKVTEKGKDVELRCDPISGHTALYWYRQSLGQGLEFLIYFQGNSAPDKSGLPSDRFSAERTGGSVSTLTIQRTQQEDSAVYLCASCPRRQGDIQYFGAGTRLSVL.

The rearrangement uses TRBV4-3 and TRBJ2-1, with D possibly called TRBD1 or TRBD2 (6 bases each). CDR1 and CDR2 from the germline V gene are LGHNA and YSLEER. V was cut by 1 base and J by 10 bases, with 11 bases left in between. This CDR3 has 13 residues. The CDR3 protein is CASSQVQGREQFF. The CDR3, as DNA: TGCGCCAGCAGCCAAGTGCAGGGGAGGGAGCAGTTCTTC.

This rearrangement joins TRBV11-2 to TRBJ1-5; unclear D gene. Germline V gives CDR1 SGHAT, CDR2 FQNNGV. Trimming shortened V by 5 bases and J by 1 base, and 12 bases separated the two germline ends. The CDR3 sequence is 15 residues long. The CDR3 here is CASSLGPGSNQPQHF. CDR3 nucleotide sequence: TGTGCCAGCAGCCTTGGGCCGGGAAGCAATCAGCCCCAGCATTTT.

The CDR3 region has the DNA TGCAGTGCGCAAGCTCGGAGTGAAAAACTGTTTTTT. It translates to CSAQARSEKLFF. V usage is TRBV20-1 and J usage is TRBJ1-4; D call uncertain. Germline loops: CDR1 DFQATT, CDR2 SNEGSKA (reference sequence). Trimming stripped 6 bases from V and 7 bases from J, with 12 bases between. The CDR3 has 12 residues.

In its sample, this clonotype was seen a few times. This chain connects TRBV7-2 to TRBJ2-3; TRBD1 is a possible D gene (5 bases). CDR1 SGHTA and CDR2 FQGNSA come from the germline V gene. Trimming took off 0 bases at V and 3 bases at J, with 7 bases between the two ends. The CDR3 totals 14 residues. The CDR3 protein is CASSLAPGTDTQYF. The CDR3 DNA is TGTGCCAGCAGCTTAGCTCCAGGGACAGATACGCAGTATTTT.

This sequence joins TRBV14 and TRBJ1-2, with D maybe TRBD1 (6 bases). Between the trimmed V and J ends, which lost 4 bases and 7 bases, there was a span of 19 bases. This CDR3 comprises 15 residues. Germline CDR1 and CDR2: SGHDN and FVKESK. CDR3 nucleotides: TGTGCCAGCAGCCCCCTTAGGACAGTTGTCGGTGGCTACACCTTC. It yields the protein CASSPLRTVVGGYTF. The whole variable domain, remainder taken from reference TRBV14 and TRBJ1-2, is EAGVTQFPSHSVIEKGQTVTLRCDPISGHDNLYWYRRVMGKEIKFLLHFVKESKQDESGMPNNRFLAERTGGTYSTLKVQPAELEDSGVYFCASSPLRTVVGGYTFGSGTRLTVV.

V and J are TRBV7-2 and TRBJ1-6; D is uncertain. Per the germline V gene, CDR1 is SGHTA and CDR2 is FQGNSA. The CDR3 runs 17 residues. V was trimmed by 5 bases and J by 0 bases, leaving 14 bases between them. The CDR3 DNA reads TGTGCCAGCAGCCCCACAGCGAGGAGCTCCTATAATTCACCCCTCCACTTT. It specifies CASSPTARSSYNSPLHF.

This clonotype was counted a few times. This chain connects TRBV20-1 to TRBJ2-7, with 8 nucleotides matching TRBD2. Germline V lookup: CDR1 DFQATT, CDR2 SNEGSKA (reference sequence). This CDR3 region has 13 residues. The ends lost 3 bases at V and 3 bases at J; junction bases unmatched: 4. CDR3 in amino acids: CSASGAGGYEQYF. The CDR3 DNA reads TGCAGTGCTAGTGGGGCGGGGGGCTACGAGCAGTACTTC.

The sample holds many counts of this clonotype. V and J are TRBV6-5 and TRBJ2-7, with 7 bases that match TRBD2. The CDR3 totals 15 residues. Germline V gives CDR1 MNHEY, CDR2 SVGAGI. V was pared by 2 bases and J by 2 bases, with 6 bases of the junction left unmatched. The CDR3: CASSYRGGLAYEQYF. The CDR3 DNA reads as TGTGCCAGCAGTTACCGGGGCGGACTAGCCTACGAGCAGTACTTC.

This clonotype was counted a few times. The chain has TRBV20-1 and TRBJ2-7, with D tentatively TRBD1 (6 bases). This CDR3 is built from 12 residues. V lost 6 bases, J lost 2 bases, and 11 bases lay in between. The germline CDR1 and CDR2 sequences are DFQATT and SNEGSKA (reference sequence). The CDR3 nucleotides are TGCAGTGCCCATTGGGGGCCCTACGAGCAGTACTTC. It yields the protein CSAHWGPYEQYF.

This chain connects TRBV20-1 to TRBJ2-7; 8 bases map to TRBD2. V shed 0 bases, J shed 3 bases, and the junction held 10 bases outside the gene matches. CDR1 and CDR2 (germline): DFQATT, SNEGSKA (reference sequence). This CDR3 is built from 16 residues. Here the CDR3 DNA reads TGCAGTGCTAGAGATTCAAGGGCTAGCGGGCGCTACGAGCAGTACTTC. It yields the protein CSARDSRASGRYEQYF.

Only a few counts were recorded for this clonotype. J is TRBJ2-7 and V is TRBV5-1, with 11 bases identical to TRBD2. Trimming at V came to 4 bases and at J to 2 bases, leaving 8 bases not matched to a gene. CDR1 is SGHRS, CDR2 YFSETQ, per germline. The CDR3 runs 16 residues. The DNA of the CDR3 is TGCGCCAGCAGCACAGGGACTAGCGGTCACCCCTACGAGCAGTACTTC. It encodes CASSTGTSGHPYEQYF.

This clonotype turned up a few times. CDR3 nucleotide sequence: TGCAGCGTTGAAGCAACGGCGGCCACTGAAGCTTTCTTT. This sequence encodes CSVEATAATEAFF. The J gene is TRBJ1-1, the V gene TRBV29-1, with unresolved D. V lost 1 base to trimming and J lost 4 bases, with 10 bases between them. CDR1 SQVTM and CDR2 ANQGSEA come from the germline V gene. The CDR3 covers 13 residues. Together with reference TRBV29-1 and TRBJ1-1, the CDR3 gives the full variable domain: SAVISQKPSRDICQRGTSLTIQCQVDSQVTMMFWYRQQPGQSLTLIATANQGSEATYESGFVIDKFPISRPNLTFSTLTVSNMSPEDSSIYLCSVEATAATEAFFGQGTRLTVV.

This sequence joins TRBV3-1 and TRBJ2-7; 10 bases agree with TRBD2. The CDR3 is 18 amino acids. Germline loops: CDR1 LGHDT, CDR2 YNNKEL (reference sequence). V lost 4 bases to trimming and J lost 0 bases; unmatched junction nucleotides: 12. The CDR3 sequence: CASSPSGTSVFSSYEQYF. The DNA of the CDR3 is TGTGCCAGCAGCCCCTCTGGGACTAGCGTATTTAGCTCCTACGAGCAGTACTTC.

The table lists this clonotype with a few counts. The chain uses TRBV28 and TRBJ2-6, with D unclear. The CDR3 contains 15 residues. Trimming shortened V by 2 bases and J by 1 base, and 6 bases separated the two germline ends. Germline V gives CDR1 MDHEN, CDR2 SYDVKM. CDR3 sequence (DNA): TGTGCCAGCAGTTTACAGCATTCTGGGGCCAACGTCCTGACTTTC. This sequence encodes CASSLQHSGANVLTF. The whole variable domain, filled in from reference TRBV28 and TRBJ2-6, reads DVKVTQSSRYLVKRTGEKVFLECVQDMDHENMFWYRQDPGLGLRLIYFSYDVKMKEKGDIPEGYSVSREKKERFSLILESASTNQTSMYLCASSLQHSGANVLTFGAGSRLTVL.

This sequence joins TRBV5-8 and TRBJ2-2; 11 positions agree with TRBD2. V was clipped by 6 bases and J by 6 bases; unmatched bases: 10. The CDR3 is 16 amino acids. Germline V CDR1 and CDR2: SGHTS, YDEGEE. The CDR3 DNA follows: TGTGCCAGCAACAACCCACGGGGACTAGCGGCCGGGGAGCTGTTTTTT. This gives the protein CASNNPRGLAAGELFF.

The rearrangement joins TRBV2 to TRBJ2-3; maybe TRBD2 (7 bases). Per germline, CDR1 SNHLY and CDR2 FYNNEI. Between the trimmed V and J ends, which lost 4 bases and 5 bases, there was a span of 16 bases. This CDR3 is 15 amino acids long. CDR3 in DNA: TGTGCCAGCAGTGGAACAGGGACGGGGGGAGATACGCAGTATTTT. Its translation is CASSGTGTGGDTQYF.

The genes are TRBV28 and TRBJ2-7; possible D gene TRBD2, 5 bases. Trimming stripped 6 bases from V and 3 bases from J, with 18 bases between. The CDR3 loop spans 15 amino acids. Looked up from germline, CDR1 is MDHEN and CDR2 is SYDVKM. The chain's CDR3 is CASSPTGMRNYEQYF. In DNA form, the CDR3 reads TGTGCCAGCAGCCCTACGGGGATGCGGAACTACGAGCAGTACTTC.

V and J are TRBV20-1 and TRBJ2-4; 11 bases map to TRBD1. CDR3 length equals 15 residues. Germline trimming cut 6 bases from V and 7 bases from J; bases unmatched to any gene: 11. CDR1 DFQATT and CDR2 SNEGSKA come from the germline V gene (reference sequence). CDR3 coding DNA: TGCAGTGCGCCGGACAGGGGGCGCTCGGAGAACATTCAGTACTTC. This sequence encodes CSAPDRGRSENIQYF.

This chain uses TRBV5-1 with TRBJ2-3; TRBD2 might be the D (5 bases). Germline loops: CDR1 SGHRS, CDR2 YFSETQ. The CDR3 runs to 15 residues. The germline V and J ends were trimmed by 4 bases and 2 bases, with 14 bases remaining between them. The CDR3 region is CASSPPRTHTDTQYF. The CDR3 nucleotides are TGCGCCAGCAGCCCCCCCCGGACTCACACAGATACGCAGTATTTT.

This clonotype was seen a few times. The V gene is TRBV10-3, the J gene TRBJ2-3, with TRBD1 matching 8 bases. The CDR3 spans 16 residues. CDR1 ENHRY and CDR2 SYGVKD come from the germline V gene. The trim removed 7 bases at V and 3 bases at J, leaving 12 bases unmatched. The CDR3 DNA follows: TGTGCCATCACCCGGGACAGGTCCTGGGGGACAGATACGCAGTATTTT. Protein sequence: CAITRDRSWGTDTQYF.

This clonotype was picked up a small number of times. The V gene is TRBV28, the J gene TRBJ2-5, with 9 bases lining up with TRBD1. V dropped 7 bases and J dropped 5; count of bases not matched to a gene: 11. The germline CDR1 and CDR2 sequences are MDHEN and SYDVKM. The CDR3 runs 15 residues. The chain's CDR3 is CASTPGRDREETQYF. The CDR3 DNA reads TGTGCCAGCACCCCGGGACGGGACAGGGAGGAGACCCAGTACTTC. Filled out from reference TRBV28 and TRBJ2-5, the complete variable domain reads DVKVTQSSRYLVKRTGEKVFLECVQDMDHENMFWYRQDPGLGLRLIYFSYDVKMKEKGDIPEGYSVSREKKERFSLILESASTNQTSMYLCASTPGRDREETQYFGPGTRLLVL.

This clonotype was picked up a small number of times. This chain connects TRBV12-3 or TRBV12-4 to TRBJ1-2; D is possibly TRBD1 (5 bases). V was cut by 8 bases and J by 10 bases, with 17 bases left in between. The CDR3 is 12 residues long. CDR3 bases: TGTGCCAGCGGGGAGTACCGGGGGGTCTACACCTTC. The encoded protein is CASGEYRGVYTF.

This chain connects TRBV20-1 to TRBJ2-5; no clear D gene. The germline V gene has CDR1 DFQATT and CDR2 SNEGSKA (reference sequence). Deletions cut 3 bases from V and 5 bases from J, with 16 bases between. The CDR3 length is 14 residues. CDR3 bases: TGCAGTGCTAGTGAACTGGGGTCGAGGGAGACCCAGTACTTC. Encoded protein: CSASELGSRETQYF.

This chain uses TRBV13 with TRBJ2-1; TRBD2 matches at 10 bases. CDR3 length: 20 amino acids. Unmatched junction bases numbered 17, after V lost 5 bases and J lost 1 base. In germline, CDR1 is PRHDT, CDR2 FYEKMQ (reference sequence). CDR3 residues: CASSALRASGRISSYNEQFF. In nucleotides, the CDR3 is TGTGCCAGCAGCGCCCTCCGGGCTAGCGGGAGAATTTCTTCCTACAATGAGCAGTTCTTC.

V gene TRBV28 combines with J gene TRBJ2-7; 10 nucleotides line up with TRBD2. The V gene end was trimmed by 2 bases and the J gene end by 2 bases; junction bases not matched to a gene: 6. The length of the CDR3 is 16 residues. The germline CDR1 and CDR2 sequences are MDHEN and SYDVKM. The CDR3 nucleotides read TGTGCCAGCAGTTTAAGTGGGACTAGCGTTCCCTACGAGCAGTACTTC. Its translation: CASSLSGTSVPYEQYF.

This clonotype was detected only a few times. The rearrangement uses TRBV3-1 and TRBJ1-5; weak D call: TRBD1 (6 bases). The CDR3 length is 16 residues. Germline V CDR1 and CDR2: LGHDT, YNNKEL (reference sequence). V lost 2 bases, J lost 1 base, and 12 bases lay in between. CDR3 nucleotide sequence: TGTGCCAGCAGCCAACACCCCGGACAGAGCAATCAGCCCCAGCATTTT. Translated, it gives CASSQHPGQSNQPQHF.

This clonotype was seen more than once but under ten times. The chain carries TRBV7-9 and TRBJ2-5; D tentatively reads TRBD1 or TRBD2 (5 bases each). The length of the CDR3 is 15 residues. Germline CDR1 is SEHNR and CDR2 is FQNEAQ (reference sequence). The V and J ends lost 5 bases and 2 bases respectively, with 15 bases between them. CDR3 sequence: CASSAPGTLQETQYF. The CDR3 DNA sequence: TGTGCCAGCAGCGCACCCGGGACGCTACAAGAGACCCAGTACTTC.

The rearrangement uses TRBV29-1 and TRBJ2-2; TRBD1 matches at 7 bases. The ends lost 7 bases at V and 2 bases at J; junction bases unmatched: 7. Looked up from germline, CDR1 is SQVTM and CDR2 is ANQGSEA. This CDR3 is built from 14 residues. The CDR3 DNA sequence: TGCAGCGCCGGAGACAGGGCCAACACCGGGGAGCTGTTTTTT. It specifies CSAGDRANTGELFF.

The chain carries TRBV21-1 and TRBJ2-1; TRBD1 is the table's D call and was not checked against the DNA. The DNA matches TRBJ2-7 better at its end, which makes the J call doubtful. TRBV21-1 is termed a pseudogene. This CDR3 has 15 amino acids. CDR3 amino acids: CASSKAWGGSHEQYF. CDR3 coding DNA: TGTGCCAGCAGCAAGGCCTGGGGTGGGTCCCACGAGCAGTACTTC.